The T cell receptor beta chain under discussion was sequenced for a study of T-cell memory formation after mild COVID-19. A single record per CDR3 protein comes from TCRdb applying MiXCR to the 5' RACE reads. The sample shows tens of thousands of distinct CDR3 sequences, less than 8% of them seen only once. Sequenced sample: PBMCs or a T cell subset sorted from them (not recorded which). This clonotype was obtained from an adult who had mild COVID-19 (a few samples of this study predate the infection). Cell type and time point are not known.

The CDR3 DNA follows: TGTGCCAGCAGCCCTATACTGCAGGGAACCGGGGAGCTGTTTTTT. Protein: CASSPILQGTGELFF. The genes are TRBV7-2 and TRBJ2-2; TRBD1 might be the D (5 bases). This CDR3 is 15 amino acids long. Germline V gene lookup returns CDR1 SGHTA and CDR2 FQGNSA. The V end lost 5 bases, the J end lost 5 bases, and 15 bases lay between the germline ends.